The source of this T cell receptor beta chain is a study of early T cells in non-severe SARS-CoV-2 infection. About the research overall: Sequencing of bulk RNA from unsorted whole blood was done, without chain pairing. Findings and caveats of the study: Private and CD4 specificities were missed by VDJdb matching, which favored anti-spike CD8 responses.

Individual cDNA molecules carried attached unique molecular identifiers. TCRdb re-derived calls from the 5' RACE reads in MiXCR, one entry per CDR3 protein. The table shows about 56,000 distinct CDR3 sequences, with about 15% occurring only once. This clonotype was found a few times. Its matching antigen is unknown. The CDR3 spans 13 residues. V was clipped by 4 bases and J by 6 bases, with 12 bases between them. Per germline, CDR1 MGHRA and CDR2 YSYEKL. The chain carries TRBV4-1 and TRBJ1-2, with D perhaps TRBD1 (6 bases). The material was whole blood, obtained at baseline. This TCR was recovered from an adult who was a healthcare worker with PCR-confirmed SARS-CoV-2 infection or an uninfected control (not recorded which). The CDR3 DNA reads TGCGCCAGCAGCCTTTCAGGGGAGAATGGCTACACCTTC. This codes for CASSLSGENGYTF.